Below, 25 T cell receptor beta chains from the same sample are listed, as sequenced in a study of beta chain features in type 1 diabetes (dated by TCRdb to 2017 to 2018). What the authors observed across the whole study: In all four CD4+ subsets, TCRB CDR3 length was moderately but significantly shorter in type 1 diabetes patients.

No antigen has been assigned to these receptors. Libraries were constructed by the immunoSEQ multiplex PCR assay. All of the isolated RNA was reverse transcribed with the High Capacity cDNA Reverse Transcription Kit, so expressed TCRB transcripts were sequenced. TCRdb took this table from immuneACCESS and kept in-frame rearrangements with V and J called. Such tables lack part of the clones; where checked against another copy, unresolved V genes explain under half of the gap, and the rest is unexplained. The sample records 280,000 or so clones, about 15% of which are singletons. Around 0.015% of the sample lies in the top ten. Sequencing was performed on naive CD4+ T cells from blood. According to the study, the label for this sample's cell subset or site signals: true naive CD4+ T cells. The receptors shown here come from a man between 18 and 35 years old with type 1 diabetes.

This clone turned up a few times. The chain combines TRBV29-1 with TRBJ2-5; TRBD1 might be the D (5 bases). This CDR3 comprises 13 residues. Trimming shortened V by 1 base and J by 5 bases, and 11 bases separated the two germline ends. Germline V gives CDR1 SQVTM, CDR2 ANQGSEA. CDR3: CSVEGGLTETQYF. CDR3 DNA sequence: TGCAGCGTTGAAGGGGGCTTGACGGAGACCCAGTACTTC. The full variable domain, completed using reference TRBV29-1 and TRBJ2-5, is SAVISQKPSRDICQRGTSLTIQCQVDSQVTMMFWYRQQPGQSLTLIATANQGSEATYESGFVIDKFPISRPNLTFSTLTVSNMSPEDSSIYLCSVEGGLTETQYFGPGTRLLVL.

This clone has more than one count but fewer than ten. This chain joins TRBV29-1 and TRBJ2-3; TRBD1 matches at 9 bases. V shed 7 bases and J 4 bases; nucleotides not matched to a gene: 6. Germline CDR1 and CDR2: SQVTM and ANQGSEA. CDR3 length: 13 amino acids. CDR3 in amino acids: CSASNRGPDTQYF. The CDR3 DNA follows: TGCAGCGCTTCCAACAGGGGGCCAGATACGCAGTATTTT.

This clone showed up just a few times. The rearrangement links TRBV7-2 to TRBJ1-2; 7 nucleotides align to TRBD1. Germline V CDR1 and CDR2: SGHTA, FQGNSA. CDR3 length: 15 residues. V gave up 5 bases and J gave up 0 bases; unmatched junction bases: 6. The CDR3 loop reads CASSLTTGTNYGYTF. CDR3 DNA sequence: TGTGCCAGCAGCCTAACGACAGGGACTAACTATGGCTACACCTTC.

The chain couples TRBV5-1 to TRBJ2-3; 8 bases are a match to TRBD2. Germline-derived CDR1 and CDR2 are SGHRS and YFSETQ. The CDR3 has 16 amino acids. With 6 bases clipped from V and 0 bases from J, the junction kept 9 bases outside the gene matches. The CDR3 nucleotides are TGCGCCAGCAACTCACTCGCGGGGGGCAGCACAGATACGCAGTATTTT. It encodes CASNSLAGGSTDTQYF.

This clone showed up just a few times. The chain joins TRBV10-3 to TRBJ2-2; 8 positions agree with TRBD1. Trimming took 2 bases from V and 8 from J; bases not matched to a gene: 16. Germline V gives CDR1 ENHRY, CDR2 SYGVKD. The CDR3 length is 18 residues. The CDR3 region has the DNA TGTGCCATCAGTGAGAGGGGAGCCAGGGGGCGTCCTTCTGGGGAGCTGTTTTTT. Its protein product is CAISERGARGRPSGELFF.

This clone has more than one count but fewer than ten. The chain couples TRBV5-1 to TRBJ2-7, with D perhaps TRBD2 (5 bases). This CDR3 has 15 residues. With 0 bases removed from V and 6 bases from J, the gap between germline ends came to 16 bases. Germline assignment: CDR1 SGHRS and CDR2 YFSETQ. The CDR3 is CASSLASEKRGEQYF. CDR3 DNA: TGCGCCAGCAGCTTGGCCTCTGAAAAACGGGGCGAGCAGTACTTC.

The V gene is TRBV27, the J gene TRBJ2-3, with TRBD2 identical over 12 bases. This CDR3 has 16 amino acids. J gave up 1 base and V 5 bases, and 4 bases lay outside the gene matches. Germline CDR1 and CDR2: MNHEY and SMNVEV (reference sequence). CDR3 in DNA: TGTGCCAGCAGTCTACGGACTAGCGGGGGCACAGATACGCAGTATTTT. It translates to CASSLRTSGGTDTQYF.

The rearrangement uses TRBV14 and TRBJ2-3, with D possibly being TRBD2 (5 bases). Looked up from germline, CDR1 is SGHDN and CDR2 is FVKESK. V was cut by 0 bases and J by 3 bases, with 13 bases left in between. CDR3 length equals 16 residues. The CDR3, as DNA: TGTGCCAGCAGCCAAGACATGGGGAGACGAACAGATACGCAGTATTTT. It codes for CASSQDMGRRTDTQYF.

This clone was counted a few times. The chain is built from TRBV27 and TRBJ1-5, with 8 bases that match TRBD1. The CDR3 runs to 16 residues. Germline CDR1 reads MNHEY; CDR2 reads SMNVEV (reference sequence). The trim removed 4 bases at V and 2 bases at J, leaving 7 bases unmatched. The CDR3 reads CASSSAGGRGNQPQHF. In nucleotides, the CDR3 is TGTGCCAGCAGTTCAGCAGGGGGCAGGGGCAATCAGCCCCAGCATTTT.

The J gene is TRBJ2-3, the V gene TRBV11-2; TRBD2 aligns across 8 bases. The CDR3 contains 17 residues. The V gene end was trimmed by 4 bases and the J gene end by 4 bases; junction bases not matched to a gene: 13. CDR1 is SGHAT and CDR2 is FQNNGV in the germline V gene. The CDR3 loop reads CASSSTPLGGGADTQYF. The CDR3 nucleotides read TGTGCCAGCAGCTCAACACCCCTCGGGGGGGGTGCAGATACGCAGTATTTT.

The V and J genes are TRBV5-6 and TRBJ2-1; 9 positions agree with TRBD2. The CDR3 is 14 residues long. Germline V CDR1 and CDR2: SGHDT, YYEEEE. The V gene end was trimmed by 7 bases and the J gene end by 3 bases; junction bases not matched to a gene: 5. The CDR3 is CASGVAGDYNEQFF. The CDR3 DNA reads as TGTGCCAGCGGAGTAGCGGGGGACTACAATGAGCAGTTCTTC.

The V and J genes are TRBV4-3 and TRBJ2-1; 9 nucleotides line up with TRBD2. V shed 0 bases, J shed 9 bases, and the junction held 9 bases outside the gene matches. Germline V CDR1 and CDR2: LGHNA, YSLEER. The CDR3 has 16 residues. The CDR3: CASSQDLRAGGREQFF. The DNA of the CDR3 is TGCGCCAGCAGCCAAGATTTGCGGGCGGGGGGGCGTGAGCAGTTCTTC.

This clone was detected a few times. The V and J genes are TRBV23-1 and TRBJ2-7; 8 positions match TRBD2. TRBV23-1 is filed as an ORF, its function uncertain. The CDR3 sequence is 14 residues long. V lost 6 bases to trimming and J lost 2 bases; unmatched junction nucleotides: 6. CDR3 coding DNA: TGCGCCAGCAGGAAGCGGGAGCGCGCCTACGAGCAGTACTTC. The encoded protein is CASRKRERAYEQYF.

There are a few counts of this clone. V and J are TRBV9 and TRBJ1-1; D is undetermined. Germline V lookup: CDR1 SGDLS, CDR2 YYNGEE. There are 12 residues in the CDR3. V dropped 3 bases and J dropped 2 bases, with 5 bases sitting between them. In DNA, the CDR3 is TGTGCCAGCAGCGGTTCTAACACTGAAGCTTTCTTT. Translated, it gives CASSGSNTEAFF.

V and J are TRBV13 and TRBJ2-3; D call uncertain. This CDR3 comprises 16 residues. CDR1 is PRHDT, CDR2 FYEKMQ, per germline (reference sequence). V gave up 3 bases and J gave up 2 bases, with 15 bases separating them. The CDR3 DNA is TGTGCCAGCAGCTTCCTGGGCCTCCGCTTCACAGATACGCAGTATTTT. Translating it yields CASSFLGLRFTDTQYF.

This clone was observed a handful of times. V usage is TRBV7-2 and J usage is TRBJ2-3; no reliable D call. The germline V gene encodes CDR1 SGHTA and CDR2 FQGNSA. This CDR3 has 15 amino acids. Trimming left V 3 bases short and J 6 bases short, with 16 bases between. For the CDR3, the DNA is TGTGCCAGCAGCTTTGCAATCCATCCCGGGGATACGCAGTATTTT. Translating it yields CASSFAIHPGDTQYF.

The table lists this clone with a few counts. This chain connects TRBV5-1 to TRBJ2-1, with 10 bases identical to TRBD1. Germline lookup yields CDR1 SGHRS and CDR2 YFSETQ. The CDR3 runs to 17 residues. Trimming took 4 bases from V and 8 from J; bases not matched to a gene: 15. This CDR3 reads CASSPIPGQGRYDEQFF. The CDR3 nucleotides read TGCGCCAGCAGCCCCATTCCGGGACAGGGGCGTTACGATGAGCAGTTCTTC.

V gene TRBV30 combines with J gene TRBJ2-7; perhaps TRBD1 as D (5 bases). This CDR3 region has 12 residues. Trimming removed 1 base from V and 1 base from J, with 5 bases in between. CDR1 is GTSNPN, CDR2 SVGIG, per germline (reference sequence). The CDR3 loop is CAWSGQSYEQYF. CDR3 sequence (DNA): TGTGCCTGGAGTGGACAGTCCTACGAGCAGTACTTC. Filled out from reference TRBV30 and TRBJ2-7, the complete variable domain reads SQTIHQWPATLVQPVGSPLSLECTVEGTSNPNLYWYRQAAGRGLQLLFYSVGIGQISSEVPQNLSASRPQDRQFILSSKKLLLSDSGFYLCAWSGQSYEQYFGPGTRLTVT.

The rearrangement links TRBV28 to TRBJ1-6; weak D call: TRBD1 (5 bases). Germline CDR1 and CDR2: MDHEN and SYDVKM. The CDR3 length is 14 residues. The V and J ends lost 2 bases and 5 bases respectively, with 7 bases between them. CDR3 protein: CASSLRQHNSPLHF. The CDR3 region has the DNA TGTGCCAGCAGTTTAAGACAGCATAATTCACCCCTCCACTTT.

This chain joins TRBV5-5 and TRBJ2-3; unclear D gene. The V end was cut by 4 bases, the J end by 9 bases, with 18 bases between. There are 14 residues in the CDR3. Germline loops: CDR1 SGHKS, CDR2 YYEKEE (reference sequence). The CDR3: CASSPQTDSSTQYF. CDR3 coding DNA: TGTGCCAGCAGCCCACAAACCGACTCATCCACGCAGTATTTT.

The chain carries TRBV30 and TRBJ1-2, with TRBD1 matching over 10 bases. V trimming: 0 bases; J trimming: 8 bases; junction bases outside the gene matches: 6. The germline gives CDR1 GTSNPN, CDR2 SVGIG (reference sequence). This CDR3 has 14 residues. The CDR3 DNA follows: TGTGCCTGGAGTGTTGTCGACAGGGGGCACGGCTACACCTTC. It is translated as CAWSVVDRGHGYTF.

Only a few counts were recorded for this clone. The chain couples TRBV28 to TRBJ2-1, with TRBD2 matching over 8 bases. CDR3 length: 12 residues. Germline assignment: CDR1 MDHEN and CDR2 SYDVKM. V was clipped by 7 bases and J by 7 bases; unmatched bases: 3. The CDR3 DNA is TGTGCCAGCAAGCGGGAGAGGAATGAGCAGTTCTTC. Protein product: CASKRERNEQFF.

This clone has a handful of counts. The chain has TRBV7-9 and TRBJ1-1, with 10 bases that match TRBD1. With V trimmed by 4 bases and J by 4 bases, 6 bases remained unmatched. Germline V CDR1 and CDR2: SEHNR, FQNEAQ (reference sequence). The CDR3 totals 15 residues. CDR3 nucleotides: TGTGCCAGCAGCTCGACAGGGGGCAGTGGCACTGAAGCTTTCTTT. This translates into CASSSTGGSGTEAFF.

This clone was seen more than once but under ten times. The chain's CDR3 is CSVAQGVERIWDYGYTF. DNA for the CDR3: TGCAGCGTGGCACAGGGGGTGGAAAGGATTTGGGACTATGGCTACACCTTC. V and J are TRBV29-1 and TRBJ1-2; 8 bases are shared with TRBD1. CDR3 length: 17 amino acids. Germline lookup yields CDR1 SQVTM and CDR2 ANQGSEA. V shed 6 bases and J 3 bases; nucleotides not matched to a gene: 18. The variable domain in full, completed from reference TRBV29-1 and TRBJ1-2, reads SAVISQKPSRDICQRGTSLTIQCQVDSQVTMMFWYRQQPGQSLTLIATANQGSEATYESGFVIDKFPISRPNLTFSTLTVSNMSPEDSSIYLCSVAQGVERIWDYGYTFGSGTRLTVV.

The V call is TRBV15, the J call TRBJ2-7; D is perhaps TRBD1 (6 bases). Trimming removed 0 bases from V and 2 bases from J, with 8 bases in between. The CDR3 extends over 14 amino acids. Germline V gives CDR1 LNHNV, CDR2 YYDKDF (reference sequence). In DNA, the CDR3 is TGTGCCACCAGCAGAGAGTGGACAGCCTACGAGCAGTACTTC. Translation: CATSREWTAYEQYF.